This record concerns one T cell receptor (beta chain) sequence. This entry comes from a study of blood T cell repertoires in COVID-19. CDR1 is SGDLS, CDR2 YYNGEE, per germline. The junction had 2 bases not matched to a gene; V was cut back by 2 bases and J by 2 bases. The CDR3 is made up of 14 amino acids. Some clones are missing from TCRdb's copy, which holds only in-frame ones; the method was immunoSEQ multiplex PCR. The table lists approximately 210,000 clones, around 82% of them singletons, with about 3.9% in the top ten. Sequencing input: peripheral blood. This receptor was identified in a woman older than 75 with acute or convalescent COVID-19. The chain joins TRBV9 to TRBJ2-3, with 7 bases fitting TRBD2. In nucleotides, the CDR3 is TGTGCCAGCAGCGTGGGGGGGTTCACAGATACGCAGTATTTT. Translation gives CASSVGGFTDTQYF.